This TCR beta chain comes out of a study of blood T cell repertoires in COVID-19. Study in general: Acute and convalescent COVID-19 samples came from the United States, Italy and Spain.

Germline V gives CDR1 SGHRS, CDR2 YFSETQ. The ends were cut back, 0 bases at V and 3 bases at J, with 10 bases in the middle. CDR3 length equals 15 residues. This clone was found once. The protocol was immunoSEQ multiplex PCR, while the TCRdb copy is restricted to in-frame clones and leaves out a portion. The data contain around 150,000 clones, around four fifths of them singletons. The specimen sequenced was PBMCs or T cells enriched from blood (not recorded which). The source is a man in his 70s who had been exposed to COVID-19. The V call is TRBV5-1, the J call TRBJ2-1, with D perhaps matching TRBD2 (6 bases). The CDR3 DNA is TGCGCCAGCAGCTTGGATGAGGGAGGCTACAATGAGCAGTTCTTC. This gives the protein CASSLDEGGYNEQFF. Combining the CDR3 with reference TRBV5-1 and TRBJ2-1 gives the whole variable domain KAGVTQTPRYLIKTRGQQVTLSCSPISGHRSVSWYQQTPGQGLQFLFEYFSETQRNKGNFPGRFSGRQFSNSRSEMNVSTLELGDSALYLCASSLDEGGYNEQFFGPGTRLTVL.